The 18 T cell receptor beta chains reported below all come from one sample, sequenced in a study of metastatic and nonmetastatic thyroid tumors. Through MiXCR, TCRdb re-clonotyped the PCR reads. Among 32,000 or so clones, roughly a sixth were seen once, and the ten largest hold around an eighth. Nobody among the patients had been given any treatment before thyroid surgery. Sample: blood. These receptors all come from a male donor with papillary thyroid cancer or a benign thyroid nodule (not recorded which). Some clones in this sample may be carry-over from other donors' samples.

At least ten counts were recorded for this clone. The chain combines TRBV6-5 with TRBJ2-5, with TRBD1 matching 10 bases. Germline V lookup: CDR1 MNHEY, CDR2 SVGAGI. The CDR3 runs to 15 residues. J gave up 5 bases and V 0 bases, and 3 bases lay outside the gene matches. CDR3 nucleotide sequence: TGTGCCAGCAGTTACTCGACAGGGGGCGCGGAGACCCAGTACTTC. It translates to CASSYSTGGAETQYF.

This clone is judged medium-sized. The rearrangement joins TRBV6-1 to TRBJ2-7; the D is unclear. Trimming pared 7 bases from V and 2 bases from J, leaving 15 bases between. The CDR3 sequence is 14 residues long. The germline gives CDR1 MNHNS, CDR2 SASEGT. The CDR3 nucleotides are TGTGCCAGCACCCCCAGAACGATGACCTACGAGCAGTACTTC. Protein product: CASTPRTMTYEQYF.

There are many counts of this clone. The chain links TRBV28 to TRBJ2-5, with 10 bases matching TRBD2. CDR1 and CDR2 from the germline V gene are MDHEN and SYDVKM. The CDR3 runs to 14 residues. V lost 11 bases to trimming and J lost 5 bases; unmatched junction nucleotides: 11. This CDR3 is CALQKREGPETQYF. The CDR3 nucleotides read TGTGCCCTACAGAAGCGGGAGGGCCCTGAGACCCAGTACTTC. Variable domain in full (rest from reference TRBV28 and TRBJ2-5): DVKVTQSSRYLVKRTGEKVFLECVQDMDHENMFWYRQDPGLGLRLIYFSYDVKMKEKGDIPEGYSVSREKKERFSLILESASTNQTSMYLCALQKREGPETQYFGPGTRLLVL.

This clone showed up many times. The chain uses TRBV20-1 and TRBJ2-7; 10 nucleotides agree with TRBD2. The CDR3 totals 15 residues. CDR1 is DFQATT and CDR2 is SNEGSKA in the germline V gene (reference sequence). J gave up 3 bases and V 3 bases, and 8 bases lay outside the gene matches. CDR3 DNA sequence: TGCAGTGCTAGTTCGTCTAGCGGGGGACTCTACGAGCAGTACTTC. Translating gives CSASSSSGGLYEQYF.

This clone was observed a handful of times. The chain combines TRBV5-6 with TRBJ2-7; TRBD1 matches at 7 bases. Trimming cost V 3 bases and J 2 bases; bases outside gene matches: 5. This CDR3 spans 14 amino acids. Germline assignment: CDR1 SGHDT and CDR2 YYEEEE. The chain's CDR3 is CASSSTDRPYEQYF. The CDR3 coding sequence is TGTGCCAGCAGCTCAACGGACAGGCCCTACGAGCAGTACTTC.

As regards this clone: The CDR3 ends on some other residue instead of the conserved phenylalanine or tryptophan, so this is likely a read error. The CDR3 loop is CASSSPVQTYEQYL. DNA for the CDR3: TGTGCCAGCAGTTCTCCGGTACAAACCTACGAGCAGTACCTC. The chain has TRBV27 and TRBJ2-7; D remains unclear. Germline V CDR1 and CDR2: MNHEY, SMNVEV (reference sequence). CDR3 length: 14 residues. Trimming stripped 4 bases from V and 2 bases from J, with 12 bases between.

This clone was observed a handful of times. The gene calls are TRBV12-3 or TRBV12-4 and TRBJ2-3; 8 positions agree with TRBD1. The junction had 7 bases not matched to a gene; V was cut back by 6 bases and J by 5 bases. The CDR3 is made up of 14 amino acids. CDR3 nucleotide sequence: TGTGCCAGCAGCCCTGGACAGGGCAGAGATACGCAGTATTTT. Its protein product is CASSPGQGRDTQYF.

By share, this clone counts as medium-sized (0.01 to 0.1%). The rearrangement joins TRBV28 to TRBJ2-7, with D possibly being TRBD2 (6 bases). Trimming shortened V by 6 bases and J by 1 base, and 13 bases separated the two germline ends. The CDR3 runs to 14 residues. Per the germline V gene, CDR1 is MDHEN and CDR2 is SYDVKM. The CDR3 nucleotides read TGTGCCAGCAGCCGCCGACTAGAATCCTACGAGCAGTACTTC. Amino acids: CASSRRLESYEQYF.

In its sample, this clone was seen many times. The J gene is TRBJ1-1, the V gene TRBV4-1; D gene uncertain. CDR3 size: 13 residues. With 1 base removed from V and 1 base from J, the gap between germline ends came to 4 bases. The V gene's germline CDR1 is MGHRA and CDR2 YSYEKL. Here the CDR3 reads CASSQAGNTEAFF. The DNA for the CDR3 is TGCGCCAGCAGCCAAGCGGGGAACACTGAAGCTTTCTTT.

This clone has at least ten counts. V is TRBV5-1 and J is TRBJ2-3, with a possible D match to TRBD2 (5 bases). The germline gives CDR1 SGHRS, CDR2 YFSETQ. V lost 1 base to trimming and J lost 2 bases, with 14 bases between them. CDR3 length: 16 amino acids. CDR3 bases: TGCGCCAGCAGCTTGACAGCGGCCGGCAACACAGATACGCAGTATTTT. This sequence encodes CASSLTAAGNTDTQYF. Using reference TRBV5-1 and TRBJ2-3 for the parts outside the CDR3, the full variable domain is KAGVTQTPRYLIKTRGQQVTLSCSPISGHRSVSWYQQTPGQGLQFLFEYFSETQRNKGNFPGRFSGRQFSNSRSEMNVSTLELGDSALYLCASSLTAAGNTDTQYFGPGTRLTVL.

V gene TRBV7-9 combines with J gene TRBJ2-7; the D gene is possibly TRBD1 (5 bases). This CDR3 is 12 amino acids long. The V end was cut by 3 bases, the J end by 3 bases, with 6 bases between. Germline-derived CDR1 and CDR2 are SEHNR and FQNEAQ (reference sequence). CDR3 residues: CASSFDSYEQYF. Written as DNA, the CDR3 is TGTGCCAGCAGCTTCGACAGCTACGAGCAGTACTTC. Full variable domain (rest looked up from reference TRBV7-9 and TRBJ2-7): DTGVSQNPRHKITKRGQNVTFRCDPISEHNRLYWYRQTLGQGPEFLTYFQNEAQLEKSRLLSDRFSAERPKGSFSTLEIQRTEQGDSAMYLCASSFDSYEQYFGPGTRLTVT.

This clone was picked up a small number of times. CDR3 sequence (DNA): TGTGCCAGCAGTTTAGCCTCAGGGGATACCGGGGAGCTGTTTTTT. This translates into CASSLASGDTGELFF. The chain joins TRBV12-3 or TRBV12-4 to TRBJ2-2; tentative D call: TRBD1 (6 bases). The V and J ends lost 0 bases and 5 bases respectively, with 10 bases between them. CDR3 length equals 15 residues.

This clone was recorded many times. The genes are TRBV19 and TRBJ1-5; D may be TRBD1 (6 bases). Looked up from germline, CDR1 is LNHDA and CDR2 is SQIVND (reference sequence). V dropped 3 bases and J dropped 2 bases, with 11 bases sitting between them. The length of the CDR3 is 15 residues. CDR3 amino acids: CASSMLGAGNQPQHF. The CDR3 nucleotides are TGTGCCAGTAGTATGTTGGGGGCCGGCAATCAGCCCCAGCATTTT.

This clone has at least ten counts. This chain connects TRBV20-1 to TRBJ1-2; D perhaps matches TRBD1 (6 bases). V was trimmed by 3 bases and J by 8 bases, leaving 16 bases between them. The CDR3 is made up of 13 amino acids. Germline-derived CDR1 and CDR2 are DFQATT and SNEGSKA (reference sequence). The CDR3 protein is CSARLRGLGGYTF. CDR3 DNA sequence: TGCAGTGCTAGGTTGCGGGGGCTGGGGGGCTACACCTTC.

The V call is TRBV29-1, the J call TRBJ2-1; 12 bases are a match to TRBD2. Germline V gene data show CDR1 as SQVTM and CDR2 as ANQGSEA. The trim removed 1 base at V and 1 base at J, leaving 5 bases unmatched. The CDR3 sequence is 17 residues long. The CDR3 sequence is CSVEGLAGDRSYNEQFF. The CDR3 nucleotides read TGCAGCGTTGAAGGACTAGCGGGAGATAGGTCCTACAATGAGCAGTTCTTC.

The gene calls are TRBV11-3 and TRBJ2-5; 12 nucleotides agree with TRBD2. V trimming: 6 bases; J trimming: 4 bases; junction bases outside the gene matches: 9. Germline CDR1 is SGHNT and CDR2 is YENEEA. The CDR3 consists of 16 residues. CDR3 coding DNA: TGTGCCAGCAGTCCCACGACTAGCGGGAGCCGAGAGACCCAGTACTTC. It encodes CASSPTTSGSRETQYF.

The CDR3 DNA reads as TGTGCCAGCAGCCTGACTAGCGGGGGCCGTGAGACCCAGTACTTC. Residues: CASSLTSGGRETQYF. V and J are TRBV6-1 and TRBJ2-5; 12 nucleotides line up with TRBD2. V lost 6 bases and J lost 5; bases outside the gene matches: 7. The CDR3 runs 15 residues. Germline CDR1 reads MNHNS; CDR2 reads SASEGT.

This clone was observed a few times. The chain combines TRBV6-1 with TRBJ2-7, with TRBD1 as a possible D gene (5 bases). Germline assignment: CDR1 MNHNS and CDR2 SASEGT. Trimming took 6 bases from V and 0 from J, leaving 9 bases between them. The length of the CDR3 is 13 residues. CDR3 sequence (DNA): TGTGCCAGCAGGGAACAGGCCTCCTACGAGCAGTACTTC. Protein product: CASREQASYEQYF.